The 13 T cell receptor beta chains below come from one sample, sequenced in a study of blood T cell repertoires in COVID-19. Some clones are missing from TCRdb's copy, which holds only in-frame ones; the method was immunoSEQ multiplex PCR. Altogether 70,000 to 85,000 clones are present, roughly 80% being singletons, with the ten largest covering 15% to 17%. Material for sequencing was peripheral blood. The receptors were sampled from a woman older than 75 with acute or convalescent COVID-19.

This clone was counted between two and nine times. V gene TRBV9 combines with J gene TRBJ1-2; 7 bases fit TRBD1. The CDR3 runs to 13 residues. Looked up from germline, CDR1 is SGDLS and CDR2 is YYNGEE. Losses at the gene ends were 0 bases for V and 7 bases for J; bases not matched to a gene: 3. CDR3 sequence reads: CASSVDQGGGYTF. The CDR3 DNA sequence: TGTGCCAGCAGCGTAGATCAGGGGGGTGGCTACACCTTC.

This clone has more than one count but fewer than ten. The chain uses TRBV6-6 and TRBJ1-5, with TRBD1 matching over 10 bases. This CDR3 is built from 17 residues. The germline V gene has CDR1 MNHNY and CDR2 SVGAGI (reference sequence). The V gene end was trimmed by 6 bases and the J gene end by 2 bases; junction bases not matched to a gene: 10. Here the CDR3 reads CASRRQGASGGNQPQHF. DNA for the CDR3: TGTGCCAGCAGACGACAGGGGGCCTCTGGAGGCAATCAGCCCCAGCATTTT.

This clone was recorded once. This rearrangement joins TRBV2 to TRBJ1-2; TRBD1 aligns across 7 bases. Germline V CDR1 and CDR2: SNHLY, FYNNEI. Unmatched junction bases numbered 7, after V lost 6 bases and J lost 3 bases. The CDR3 consists of 14 residues. The CDR3 loop reads CASSLGGGYYGYTF. Written as DNA, the CDR3 is TGTGCCAGCAGCCTCGGAGGGGGCTACTATGGCTACACCTTC.

This CDR3 is CASSLGTGFGSPLHF. CDR3 in DNA: TGTGCCAGCAGCTTAGGGACAGGGTTTGGATCACCCCTCCACTTT. The chain employs TRBV13 and TRBJ1-6; 7 bases map to TRBD1. The germline V gene encodes CDR1 PRHDT and CDR2 FYEKMQ (reference sequence). Trimming took 0 bases from V and 10 from J; bases not matched to a gene: 6. The CDR3 has 15 amino acids.

V gene TRBV11-2 combines with J gene TRBJ2-1; 8 positions agree with TRBD2. Germline assignment: CDR1 SGHAT and CDR2 FQNNGV. The CDR3 runs 17 residues. V lost 7 bases to trimming and J lost 5 bases; unmatched junction nucleotides: 16. Here the CDR3 reads CASTNEVAGRYDNEQFF. For the CDR3, the DNA is TGTGCCAGCACCAATGAGGTAGCGGGGAGATACGACAATGAGCAGTTCTTC.

This chain joins TRBV5-6 and TRBJ2-1; 12 nucleotides align to TRBD2. V dropped 4 bases and J dropped 4; count of bases not matched to a gene: 3. Germline-derived CDR1 and CDR2 are SGHDT and YYEEEE. CDR3 size: 15 residues. The CDR3 reads CASSRGTSGYNEQFF. The CDR3 DNA is TGTGCCAGCAGCCGCGGGACTAGCGGGTACAATGAGCAGTTCTTC.

The chain couples TRBV10-3 to TRBJ1-5; a possible D gene is TRBD1 (6 bases). The CDR3 contains 15 residues. Between the trimmed V and J ends, which lost 4 bases and 5 bases, there was a span of 15 bases. CDR1 and CDR2 from the germline V gene are ENHRY and SYGVKD. As DNA, the CDR3 is TGTGCCATCAGTGGGGGGCAGGGTTCGGATCAGCCCCAGCATTTT. Amino acids: CAISGGQGSDQPQHF.

The V call is TRBV9, the J call TRBJ2-5; D uncertain. CDR3 length: 14 residues. CDR1 SGDLS and CDR2 YYNGEE come from the germline V gene. V dropped 3 bases and J dropped 1 base, with 10 bases sitting between them. CDR3 region: CASSGSGPQETQYF. The CDR3 DNA sequence: TGTGCCAGCAGCGGATCGGGTCCCCAAGAGACCCAGTACTTC.

Only a few counts were recorded for this clone. The V gene is TRBV6-4, the J gene TRBJ1-2; D gene uncertain. This CDR3 has 14 amino acids. Between the trimmed V and J ends, which lost 0 bases and 3 bases, there was a span of 8 bases. Germline values: CDR1 MRHNA, CDR2 SNTAGT. CDR3 sequence reads: CASSDSYGDYGYTF. In nucleotides, the CDR3 is TGTGCCAGCAGTGACTCGTATGGAGACTATGGCTACACCTTC.

V gene TRBV7-8 combines with J gene TRBJ1-3; weak D call: TRBD1 (6 bases). Per the germline V gene, CDR1 is SGHVS and CDR2 is FQNEAQ. V lost 2 bases, J lost 2 bases, and 7 bases lay in between. The CDR3 length is 14 residues. CDR3 DNA: TGTGCCAGCAGCTTACGACAGGCTGGAAACACCATATATTTT. Translation: CASSLRQAGNTIYF. Looking up the rest from reference TRBV7-8 and TRBJ1-3 gives the full variable domain: GAGVSQSPRYKVAKRGQDVALRCDPISGHVSLFWYQQALGQGPEFLTYFQNEAQLDKSGLPSDRFFAERPEGSVSTLKIQRTQQEDSAVYLCASSLRQAGNTIYFGEGSWLTVV.

The rearrangement links TRBV6-2 or TRBV6-3 to TRBJ1-4; D possibly corresponds to TRBD1 (6 bases). From germline, CDR1 is MNHEY and CDR2 SVGEGT. CDR3 length: 14 amino acids. The V end lost 2 bases, the J end lost 5 bases, and 9 bases lay between the germline ends. CDR3 protein: CASSYGGANEKLFF. The CDR3 nucleotides read TGTGCCAGCAGTTACGGGGGCGCGAATGAAAAACTGTTTTTT.

The V call is TRBV3-1 (or the pseudogene TRBV3-2), the J call TRBJ2-6, with D hard to call. Germline CDR1 is LGHDT and CDR2 is YNNKEL (reference sequence). The CDR3 loop spans 14 amino acids. Trimming took 4 bases from V and 2 from J, leaving 6 bases between them. The CDR3 region is CASSPVAGANVLTF. CDR3 DNA: TGTGCCAGCAGCCCCGTAGCTGGGGCCAACGTCCTGACTTTC.

The rearrangement joins TRBV7-9 to TRBJ1-2; D not resolved. The ends were cut back, 1 base at V and 0 bases at J, with 3 bases in the middle. CDR1 is SEHNR, CDR2 FQNEAQ, per germline (reference sequence). The CDR3 has 13 amino acids. The DNA for the CDR3 is TGTGCCAGCAGCTTAGTTACTAACTATGGCTACACCTTC. It is translated as CASSLVTNYGYTF.